Presented here are 23 T cell receptor beta chains from one specimen sequenced in a study of T cells in Graves' hyperthyroidism and ophthalmopathy. Amplification yielded TCR beta CDR3 regions, with RNA transcripts as the source. The HTBI primer set was used in a first-round RT-PCR of the TCR CDR3. TCRdb re-called the multiplex PCR reads through MiXCR, storing one row per CDR3 protein. The sample lists hundreds of thousands of distinct CDR3 sequences; nearly 45% were seen once. Sample: peripheral blood or thyroid tissue (not recorded which). The source of these receptors is an adult man with Graves' disease, either hyperthyroidism or ophthalmopathy (not recorded which).

V gene TRBV5-4 combines with J gene TRBJ1-1; no definite D call. The CDR3 is 15 residues long. CDR1 and CDR2 from the germline V gene are SGHNT and YYREEE (reference sequence). Trimming shortened V by 0 bases and J by 3 bases, and 12 bases separated the two germline ends. CDR3 nucleotide sequence: TGTGCCAGCAGCTTGGCCAGAGGCCAGGACACTGAAGCTTTCTTT. This translates into CASSLARGQDTEAFF.

V gene TRBV25-1 combines with J gene TRBJ1-2; maybe TRBD1 (6 bases). V lost 6 bases to trimming and J lost 1 base, with 15 bases between them. In germline, CDR1 is MGHDK, CDR2 SYGVNS. CDR3 size: 15 residues. CDR3: CASSFEGGGNYGYTF. The CDR3 DNA is TGTGCCAGCAGCTTTGAGGGGGGAGGTAACTATGGCTACACCTTC.

This clonotype was detected a few times. This chain links TRBV20-1 with TRBJ1-1; D is uncertain. Germline V gene sequence: CDR1 DFQATT, CDR2 SNEGSKA (reference sequence). V was shortened by 1 base and J by 2 bases, with 11 bases between the two germline ends. The CDR3 is 14 residues long. The DNA of the CDR3 is TGCAGTGCTAGAGCTACTGACACCAACACTGAAGCTTTCTTT. It is translated as CSARATDTNTEAFF.

This chain connects TRBV19 to TRBJ2-7; possibly TRBD1 or TRBD2 for D (5 bases each). Germline CDR1 LNHDA, CDR2 SQIVND (reference sequence). V lost 8 bases and J 7 bases, leaving 24 bases between the germline ends. This CDR3 contains 15 residues. The CDR3 here is CASRRGRGLLGEQYF. The CDR3 DNA is TGTGCCAGTCGTCGGGGCCGGGGCCTCTTGGGTGAGCAGTACTTC.

This clonotype showed up many times. The V and J genes are TRBV2 and TRBJ1-2; 7 nucleotides agree with TRBD1. Germline V lookup: CDR1 SNHLY, CDR2 FYNNEI. V shed 6 bases, J shed 4 bases, and the junction held 8 bases outside the gene matches. The CDR3 sequence is 14 residues long. The CDR3, as DNA: TGTGCCAGCAGAGTAGGACAGGAGTCCTATGGCTACACCTTC. It yields the protein CASRVGQESYGYTF.

The sample holds many counts of this clonotype. The chain links TRBV10-3 to TRBJ1-3, with D perhaps matching TRBD1 (5 bases). The germline V gene encodes CDR1 ENHRY and CDR2 SYGVKD. The CDR3 contains 14 residues. The germline V and J ends were trimmed by 9 bases and 0 bases, with 12 bases remaining between them. CDR3 amino acids: CAIAQGSSGNTIYF. DNA for the CDR3: TGTGCCATAGCTCAGGGCAGCTCTGGAAACACCATATATTTT.

As concerns this clonotype: Without the conserved terminal phenylalanine or tryptophan, this CDR3 likely stems from a read error. This chain uses TRBV7-8 with TRBJ1-1, with a tentative D call TRBD1 (6 bases). The length of the CDR3 is 13 residues. The germline V and J ends were trimmed by 5 bases and 5 bases, with 12 bases remaining between them. CDR1 SGHVS and CDR2 FQNEAQ come from the germline V gene. Here the CDR3 DNA reads TGTGCCAGCAGCCCGGGACACAGAACTGAAGCTTTCTCT. It codes for CASSPGHRTEAFS.

The rearrangement links TRBV29-1 to TRBJ1-3, with TRBD1 matching over 7 bases. The CDR3 contains 14 residues. From germline, CDR1 is SQVTM and CDR2 ANQGSEA. With 1 base clipped from V and 7 bases from J, the junction kept 7 bases outside the gene matches. The CDR3, as DNA: TGCAGCGTTGAAGGGGGACAGCTCATGAACACCATATATTTT. Its translation: CSVEGGQLMNTIYF.

The chain has TRBV7-9 and TRBJ1-2; a weak D match, TRBD1 (5 bases). The CDR3 has 12 amino acids. Trimming took off 4 bases at V and 10 bases at J, with 13 bases between the two ends. Germline V CDR1 and CDR2: SEHNR, FQNEAQ (reference sequence). CDR3: CASSSGDPAYTF. CDR3 bases: TGTGCCAGCAGCTCGGGGGACCCTGCCTACACCTTC.

There are many counts of this clonotype. The V gene is TRBV6-6, the J gene TRBJ2-2, with D possibly TRBD1 on 5 matching bases. The germline gives CDR1 MNHNY, CDR2 SVGAGI (reference sequence). The V and J ends lost 2 bases and 3 bases respectively, with 7 bases between them. The CDR3 spans 14 residues. The CDR3: CASSYAGYTGELFF. CDR3 nucleotides: TGTGCCAGCAGTTACGCAGGGTACACCGGGGAGCTGTTTTTT.

This clonotype was seen many times. This chain joins TRBV2 and TRBJ2-7; D gene unclear. The CDR3 runs to 12 residues. V was shortened by 6 bases and J by 2 bases, with 8 bases between the two germline ends. Germline-derived CDR1 and CDR2 are SNHLY and FYNNEI. The CDR3 bases are TGTGCCAGCAGCAGACGTCCCTACGAGCAGTACTTC. Protein: CASSRRPYEQYF. Full variable domain (outside the CDR3, taken from reference TRBV2 and TRBJ2-7): EPEVTQTPSHQVTQMGQEVILRCVPISNHLYFYWYRQILGQKVEFLVSFYNNEISEKSEIFDDQFSVERPDGSNFTLKIRSTKLEDSAMYFCASSRRPYEQYFGPGTRLTVT.

With respect to this clonotype: Germline and junction disagree at one end, which may indicate a read error. This chain connects TRBV12-3 or TRBV12-4 to TRBJ2-2; the match to TRBD2 covers 8 bases. The CDR3 length is 15 residues. CDR3 sequence (DNA): TGTGCCAGCAGTGTAGCGGGAACGAACACCGGGGAGCTGTTTTTT. It codes for CASSVAGTNTGELFF.

This clonotype has only one observation. The rearrangement links TRBV29-1 to TRBJ1-2; D remains unclear. Trimming shortened V by 8 bases and J by 11 bases, and 9 bases separated the two germline ends. CDR1 is SQVTM, CDR2 ANQGSEA, per germline. The CDR3 sequence is 8 residues long. The CDR3 DNA reads TGCAGCTTAGGAGGGTACACCTTC. It yields the protein CSLGGYTF.

This clonotype has a count of ten or more. This chain links TRBV12-5 with TRBJ1-2; 7 bases are a match to TRBD1. CDR3 length: 13 amino acids. The V and J ends lost 7 bases and 3 bases, in that order; junction bases with no gene match: 5. The germline V gene has CDR1 LGHNT and CDR2 FRNRAP. Here the CDR3 reads CASAKGTDYGYTF. CDR3 nucleotide sequence: TGTGCTAGTGCCAAAGGGACAGACTATGGCTACACCTTC.

This clonotype was picked up a small number of times. The J gene is TRBJ2-2, the V gene TRBV7-2; D not resolved. Looked up from germline, CDR1 is SGHTA and CDR2 is FQGNSA. V lost 2 bases, J lost 4 bases, and 14 bases lay in between. The CDR3 has 16 amino acids. The CDR3 DNA reads as TGTGCCAGCAGCTTACGGCCGGGTTGGGGCACCGGGGAGCTGTTTTTT. Translated, it gives CASSLRPGWGTGELFF. The complete variable domain, with remaining parts taken from reference TRBV7-2 and TRBJ2-2, reads GAGVSQSPSNKVTEKGKDVELRCDPISGHTALYWYRQSLGQGLEFLIYFQGNSAPDKSGLPSDRFSAERTGGSVSTLTIQRTQQEDSAVYLCASSLRPGWGTGELFFGEGSRLTVL.

This clonotype showed up just once. This may come from a read error, since a much larger clone is one base off. This chain joins TRBV6-5 and TRBJ1-2, with 9 bases that match TRBD1. This CDR3 is 13 amino acids long. Germline CDR1 and CDR2: MNHEY and SVGAGI. V shed 5 bases, J shed 5 bases, and the junction held 3 bases outside the gene matches. The CDR3, as DNA: TGTGCCAGCAGTGGGACAGGGACATATGGCTACACCTTC. It encodes CASSGTGTYGYTF.

About this clonotype: At one boundary the junction diverges from the germline segment, which might be a read error. V is TRBV29-1 and J is TRBJ1-4, with TRBD1 identical over 7 bases. The CDR3 extends over 8 amino acids. The germline V gene encodes CDR1 SQVTM and CDR2 ANQGSEA. In DNA, the CDR3 is TGCAGCGTTGTTCACAGGGGTTTT. It codes for CSVVHRGF. Based on the CDR3 plus reference TRBV29-1 and TRBJ1-4, the full variable domain is SAVISQKPSRDICQRGTSLTIQCQVDSQVTMMFWYRQQPGQSLTLIATANQGSEATYESGFVIDKFPISRPNLTFSTLTVSNMSPEDSSIYLCSVVHRGFGSGTQLSVL.

This clonotype was seen once. The CDR3 sequence: CSARGDRGPSGNTIYF. The CDR3 DNA sequence: TGCAGTGCTAGAGGTGACAGGGGGCCCTCTGGAAACACCATATATTTT. The rearrangement links TRBV20-1 to TRBJ1-3, with 10 positions matching TRBD1. The CDR3 has 16 residues. In germline, CDR1 is DFQATT, CDR2 SNEGSKA (reference sequence). The V and J ends lost 1 base and 0 bases, in that order; junction bases with no gene match: 3.

This clonotype was seen repeatedly, ten times or more. The gene calls are TRBV20-1 and TRBJ2-5; D is undetermined. Trimming removed 0 bases at V and 5 bases at J, with 19 bases between. The CDR3 has 16 residues. Germline lookup yields CDR1 DFQATT and CDR2 SNEGSKA (reference sequence). The CDR3 loop reads CSARDSSAPGFETQYF. CDR3 bases: TGCAGTGCTAGAGATAGTTCGGCTCCTGGGTTCGAGACCCAGTACTTC.

This clonotype was counted between two and nine times. V is TRBV19 and J is TRBJ1-1; D gene ambiguous. Germline lookup yields CDR1 LNHDA and CDR2 SQIVND (reference sequence). Trimming stripped 7 bases from V and 4 bases from J, with 10 bases between. CDR3 length: 12 amino acids. This CDR3 is CASMGYGTEAFF. Written as DNA, the CDR3 is TGTGCCAGTATGGGATACGGCACTGAAGCTTTCTTT.

The chain has TRBV29-1 and TRBJ1-3; D remains ambiguous. Between the trimmed V and J ends, which lost 2 bases and 8 bases, there was a span of 13 bases. CDR3 length: 13 amino acids. Per germline, CDR1 SQVTM and CDR2 ANQGSEA. The CDR3 nucleotides read TGCAGCGTTGAATCGGAGCGGGAGGACACCATATATTTT. It yields the protein CSVESEREDTIYF.

This clonotype has a handful of counts. The chain recombines TRBV2 with TRBJ2-5; TRBD1 might be the D (6 bases). CDR3 size: 13 residues. The germline V gene has CDR1 SNHLY and CDR2 FYNNEI. Trimming pared 6 bases from V and 4 bases from J, leaving 12 bases between. The CDR3 DNA reads as TGTGCCAGCAGCTTTTCAGGGGCAGAGACCCAGTACTTC. Translating it yields CASSFSGAETQYF.

The rearrangement uses TRBV19 and TRBJ2-5, with a possible D match to TRBD2 (5 bases). The CDR3 contains 14 residues. Germline V gives CDR1 LNHDA, CDR2 SQIVND (reference sequence). In nucleotides, the CDR3 is TGTGCTTCGAGGCCGGAGGATGGAAGTCAGCCCCAGTACTTC. Its protein product is CASRPEDGSQPQYF. Together with reference TRBV19 and TRBJ2-5, the CDR3 gives the full variable domain: DGGITQSPKYLFRKEGQNVTLSCEQNLNHDAMYWYRQDPGQGLRLIYYSQIVNDFQKGDIAEGYSVSREKKESFPLTVTSAQKNPTAFYLCASRPEDGSQPQYFGPGTRLLVL.